This T cell receptor beta chain was found in a study of CD8+ T cells in alopecia areata. The CDR3 runs 14 residues. The germline V gene has CDR1 PRHDT and CDR2 FYEKMQ (reference sequence). The ends were cut back, 4 bases at V and 5 bases at J, with 14 bases in the middle. Treatment meaning: oral pan-JAK inhibitor, 5-10 mg twice daily. It was cDNA, reverse transcribed from extracted RNA, that served as the sequencing template. The data were produced by immunoSEQ multiplex PCR, yet TCRdb's version contains in-frame clones alone and is incomplete. The sample includes about 140,000 clones, 85% to 90% seen only once; the top ten take roughly an eighth.

This clonotype was sampled from a human donor with alopecia areata. This specimen consisted of CD8+ T cells sorted from blood, obtained at week 4, from a patient treated with tofacitinib. J is TRBJ2-5 and V is TRBV13; D might be TRBD2 (5 bases). CDR3 region: CASSSGRGLETQYF. CDR3 sequence (DNA): TGTGCCAGCAGCTCAGGAAGAGGGCTCGAGACCCAGTACTTC.